The T cell receptor beta chain described here comes from a study of patients and donors after allogeneic stem cell transplantation. One entry per CDR3 protein, called by TCRdb with MiXCR from the RT-PCR reads. The sample has about a million distinct CDR3 sequences, roughly 18% seen once. With 5 bases clipped from V and 1 base from J, the junction kept 9 bases outside the gene matches. The CDR3 contains 17 residues. CDR1 is SGHTA, CDR2 FQGNSA, per germline. V usage is TRBV7-2 and J usage is TRBJ2-2; 8 bases are shared with TRBD2. The sequence was obtained from a human donor who was either an allogeneic HSCT recipient or a stem cell or donor lymphocyte infusion donor (not recorded which). It is not recorded whose cells these are; they may come from a transplant donor. What was sequenced was blood, either unsorted or a sorted T cell fraction (not recorded which). The CDR3 DNA sequence: TGTGCCAGCAGCGCCCATGCGGGGGGCTTGAACACCGGGGAGCTGTTTTTT. This codes for CASSAHAGGLNTGELFF.